Listed below are T cell receptor beta chains from one sample, sequenced in a study of response to subunit inactivated influenza vaccine. TCRdb reprocessed the RT-PCR reads via MiXCR and lists one record per CDR3 protein. The repertoire holds around 580,000 distinct CDR3 sequences, 12% seen once, with 9.5% to 13% in the top ten. The source was PBMCs from blood, collected on the day of vaccination. These receptors originate from a man over 45 who received an inactivated influenza vaccine. Each CDR3 is given with its conserved first and last residue. The D gene is left open where the match is weak. Not all rows give a size; the values are once, few, many and, for expanded clones, a class.

TRBV20-1	-	TRBJ2-3	few	14	TGCAGTGGGACTAAGGCCGGGACCACAGATACGCAGTATTTT	CSGTKAGTTDTQYF
TRBV30	-	TRBJ2-5	-	13	TGTGCCTGGAGTGTAGGAGGAAGAAAGACCCAGTACTTC	CAWSVGGRKTQYF
TRBV28	TRBD1	TRBJ1-2	many	15	TGTGCCAGCAGTCCTGGGACAGGGAGGAGCTATGGCTACACCTTC	CASSPGTGRSYGYTF
TRBV5-1	-	TRBJ2-5	many	17	TGCGCCAGCAGCTTGGCAGTCTTTCGCGGGCCCCAAGAGACCCAGTACTTC	CASSLAVFRGPQETQYF
TRBV24-1	-	TRBJ2-3	few	16	TGTGCCACCAGTGAGTCACTAGTGAGAAGCACAGATACGCAGTATTTT	CATSESLVRSTDTQYF
TRBV21-1	-	TRBJ1-4	-	14	TGTGCCAGCAGCAGCCGGGACAGGGGAGTAAAACTGTTTTTT	CASSSRDRGVKLFF
TRBV7-2	-	TRBJ1-1	many	14	TGTGCCAGCAGCTTAGGTTTCATTAACACTGAAGCTTTCTTT	CASSLGFINTEAFF
TRBV29-1	TRBD2	TRBJ2-3	few	15	TGCAGCGTTGCCCCACTAGCGGGGGGGCCAGATACGCAGTATTTT	CSVAPLAGGPDTQYF
TRBV5-1	-	TRBJ2-6	many	15	TGCGCCAGCAGCTTAGTAGTCGGTGGGGCCAACGTCCTGACTTTC	CASSLVVGGANVLTF
TRBV24-1	TRBD2	TRBJ2-5	-	18	TGTGCCACCAGTGATTTGTCTCCTAGCGGGGGCCCCCGGGAGACCCAGTACTTC	CATSDLSPSGGPRETQYF
TRBV5-5	TRBD2	TRBJ2-7	-	17	TGTGCCAGCAGCAAGAACATGGGACTAGCGGGCTCCTACGAGCAGTACTTC	CASSKNMGLAGSYEQYF
TRBV30	-	TRBJ1-1	few	13	TGTGCCTGGAGCCGCAATATGAACACTGAAGCTTTCTTT	CAWSRNMNTEAFF
TRBV11-3	-	TRBJ2-1	-	15	TGTGCCAGCAGCTTAGTCGCGACTAGGTCTACTGAGCAGTTCTTC	CASSLVATRSTEQFF
TRBV7-9	TRBD2	TRBJ2-3	few	17	TGTGCCAGCAGCTTCCCGACTAGCGGGAGGGCCCCAGATACGCAGTATTTT	CASSFPTSGRAPDTQYF
TRBV3-1	-	TRBJ1-2	few	14	TGTGCCAGCAGCGTAAGGGGAGGTAACTATGGCTACACCTTC	CASSVRGGNYGYTF
TRBV7-9	TRBD1	TRBJ1-1	few	14	TGTGCCAGCAGCCGCCCCGACAGGGGCCATGAAGCTTTCTTT	CASSRPDRGHEAFF
TRBV5-1	-	TRBJ2-5	-	14	TGCGCCAGCAGCTTGAGTCGGCAAGGGGAGACCCAGTACTTC	CASSLSRQGETQYF
TRBV3-1	-	TRBJ2-1	-	14	TGTGCCAGCAGCCTCGGGTGGGCTAACAATGAGCAGTTCTTC	CASSLGWANNEQFF
TRBV9	TRBD2	TRBJ2-1	few	15	TGTGCCAGCAGCGTAGTTACTAGCGGAAACAATGAGCAGTTCTTC	CASSVVTSGNNEQFF
TRBV12-3/TRBV12-4	-	TRBJ2-1	many	13	TGTGCCAGCAGTTTTAGGGGGAACAATGAGCAGTTCTTC	CASSFRGNNEQFF
TRBV20-1	-	TRBJ2-5	-	19	TGCAGTGCTACCTTTATAGTAACCAGAGGCGCCCGGAGGGTTGAGACCCAGTACTTC	CSATFIVTRGARRVETQYF
TRBV28	TRBD1	TRBJ1-1	-	15	TGTGCCAGCAGTTTCCTTGACAGGGGGCACACTGAAGCTTTCTTT	CASSFLDRGHTEAFF
TRBV19	TRBD1	TRBJ1-6	few	15	TGTGCCAGTAGTACAAACAGGGGGGGTAATTCACCCCTCCACTTT	CASSTNRGGNSPLHF
TRBV9	-	TRBJ2-2	few	16	TGTGCCAGCAGCGTAGCGGGGCAGGTGAACACCGGGGAGCTGTTTTTT	CASSVAGQVNTGELFF
TRBV29-1	-	TRBJ2-1	-	13	TGCAGCGTTGTAGCGGAGTACTACAATGAGCAGTTCTTC	CSVVAEYYNEQFF
TRBV6-2/TRBV6-3	-	TRBJ2-3	-	19	TGTGCCAGCAGTTATAGGCGGCGGCCCCCCAGGGGTCTTACAGATACGCAGTATTTT	CASSYRRRPPRGLTDTQYF
TRBV3-1	-	TRBJ1-1	few	16	TGTGCCAGCAGCCAGACGACAGTTGGGCTGAACACTGAAGCTTTCTTT	CASSQTTVGLNTEAFF
TRBV10-1	-	TRBJ2-1	few	13	TGCGCCAGCAGTGAGAACACTCACAATGAGCAGTTCTTC	CASSENTHNEQFF
TRBV2	TRBD1	TRBJ1-4	few	14	TGTGCCAGCAGGACACAGGGGGCAGGTGAAAAACTGTTTTTT	CASRTQGAGEKLFF
TRBV5-1	TRBD1	TRBJ2-2	few	16	TGCGCCAGCAGCTTCCTACAGGGGCCGAACACCGGGGAGCTGTTTTTT	CASSFLQGPNTGELFF
TRBV11-1	-	TRBJ1-1	few	14	TGTGCCAGCAACCTGGGACTCCAGAACACTGAAGCTTTCTTT	CASNLGLQNTEAFF